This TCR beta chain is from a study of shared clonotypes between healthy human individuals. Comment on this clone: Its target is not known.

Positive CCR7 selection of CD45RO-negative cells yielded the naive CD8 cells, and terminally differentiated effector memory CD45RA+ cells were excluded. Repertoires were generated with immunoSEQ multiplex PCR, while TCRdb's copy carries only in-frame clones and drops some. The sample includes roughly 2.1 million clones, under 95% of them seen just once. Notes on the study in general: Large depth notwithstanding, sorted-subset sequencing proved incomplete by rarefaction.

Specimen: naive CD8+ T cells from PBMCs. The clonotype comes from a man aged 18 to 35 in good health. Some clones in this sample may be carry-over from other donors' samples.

CDR3 sequence: CASSLYVTQGAISGSSYNEQFF. CDR3 DNA sequence: TGCGCCAGCAGCTTGTATGTCACCCAGGGGGCTATTAGCGGGAGCTCCTACAATGAGCAGTTCTTC. The gene calls are TRBV5-1 and TRBJ2-1, with a tentative D call TRBD2 (9 bases). The CDR3 runs to 22 residues. Germline lookup yields CDR1 SGHRS and CDR2 YFSETQ. Deletions cut 1 base from V and 0 bases from J, with 29 bases between.